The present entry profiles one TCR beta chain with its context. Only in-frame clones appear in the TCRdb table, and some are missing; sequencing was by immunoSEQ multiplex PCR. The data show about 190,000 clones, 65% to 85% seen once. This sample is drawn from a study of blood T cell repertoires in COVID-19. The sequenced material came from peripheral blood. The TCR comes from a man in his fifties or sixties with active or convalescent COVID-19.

The CDR3, as DNA: TGTGCCAGCTCACCTATCCGACTAGCGGGAGAGTCTCATGAGCAGTTCTTC. It yields the protein CASSPIRLAGESHEQFF. The gene calls are TRBV18 and TRBJ2-1; TRBD2 matches 12 bases. This CDR3 region has 17 residues. V dropped 3 bases and J dropped 8; count of bases not matched to a gene: 11. Germline CDR1 KGHSH, CDR2 LQKENI.